This T cell receptor beta chain came from a study of blood T cell repertoires in COVID-19. Study-wide context: The United States, Italy and Spain supplied acute and convalescent COVID-19 samples. PBMCs, B-cell-depleted T cells, or T cells were the source of the cDNA or gDNA that made up the material.

Study processing details: Amplified reference gene primers provided the basis for estimating nucleated cell counts. Clones were sequenced by immunoSEQ multiplex PCR, and TCRdb holds only the in-frame ones, with some missing. V and J calls and clone size are given by that table; D and trimming were obtained from the DNA. The table lists about 200,000 clones, approximately 84% of them singletons. Trimming removed 2 bases from V and 4 bases from J; junction bases left unmatched: 5. The CDR3 sequence is 15 residues long. Germline V lookup: CDR1 SGHVS, CDR2 FQNEAQ. The sequence was collected from an elderly woman with acute or convalescent COVID-19. Sequenced: peripheral blood. The genes are TRBV7-8 and TRBJ1-1; TRBD1 aligns across 9 bases. The CDR3 nucleotides are TGTGCCAGCAGCTTAAGGGGGACAGGGAGCACTGAAGCTTTCTTT. This gives the protein CASSLRGTGSTEAFF.